Following are 24 T cell receptor beta chains from one sample sequenced in a study of blood T cells in healthy people across ages. PCR was performed a second time for roughly 7 to 12 cycles using a sample-barcoded 5' primer and a J-beta primer mix. TCRdb re-called the 5' RACE reads through MiXCR, storing one row per CDR3 protein. Of some 760,000 distinct CDR3 sequences in the sample, 25% were seen once. The data also belong to a second study, concerning T cells of mothers and their children.

Sequenced sample: blood. The receptors were sampled from a boy between 5 and 17 years old in good health.

The chain joins TRBV29-1 to TRBJ2-7; 12 bases are a match to TRBD2. The ends lost 6 bases at V and 2 bases at J; junction bases unmatched: 5. The CDR3 sequence is 14 residues long. The germline V gene encodes CDR1 SQVTM and CDR2 ANQGSEA. This chain's CDR3 is CSVQLAGGPYEQYF. For the CDR3, the DNA is TGCAGCGTCCAACTAGCGGGGGGTCCCTACGAGCAGTACTTC.

This clonotype turned up a few times. J is TRBJ2-2 and V is TRBV7-9; D assignment may be TRBD1 or TRBD2 (5 bases each). There are 14 residues in the CDR3. CDR1 SEHNR and CDR2 FQNEAQ come from the germline V gene (reference sequence). Trimming took 5 bases from V and 4 from J, leaving 11 bases between them. The CDR3 protein is CASSPGRVTGELFF. The CDR3 DNA sequence: TGTGCCAGCAGCCCGGGACGGGTCACCGGGGAGCTGTTTTTT.

The J gene is TRBJ1-5, the V gene TRBV21-1; the table's TRBD1 call for D was not verified on the DNA. TRBV21-1 has pseudogene status. CDR3 length equals 15 residues. CDR3 region: CASSTRDRRLQPQHF. The CDR3 region has the DNA TGTGCCAGCAGCACTCGGGACCGGCGGCTTCAGCCCCAGCATTTT.

V and J are TRBV10-3 and TRBJ2-7, with D possibly being TRBD2 (5 bases). The DNA end lines up better with TRBJ2-5; the J call may be wrong. Germline V CDR1 and CDR2: ENHRY, SYGVKD. The CDR3 has 14 residues. CDR3 loop: CAISESDFEETQYF. Written as DNA, the CDR3 is TGTGCCATCAGTGAGTCGGACTTCGAGGAGACCCAGTACTTC.

The rearrangement links TRBV5-1 to TRBJ2-3, with TRBD1 identical over 7 bases. Trimming took 7 bases from V and 0 from J; bases not matched to a gene: 8. The CDR3 runs to 15 residues. Germline-derived CDR1 and CDR2 are SGHRS and YFSETQ. CDR3 loop: CASGGTGQSTDTQYF. The CDR3 region has the DNA TGCGCCAGCGGAGGAACGGGACAGAGCACAGATACGCAGTATTTT.

A few counts support this clonotype. The chain links TRBV6-5 to TRBJ2-7; 10 positions match TRBD1. The CDR3 spans 15 residues. The germline gives CDR1 MNHEY, CDR2 SVGAGI. V shed 4 bases and J 3 bases; nucleotides not matched to a gene: 6. CDR3 loop: CASSWGQGLGYEQYF. The CDR3 DNA sequence: TGTGCCAGCAGTTGGGGACAGGGGCTCGGCTACGAGCAGTACTTC.

CDR3 amino acids: CASSLARREWEEQYF. In nucleotides, the CDR3 is TGTGCCAGCAGCTTAGCGAGGAGGGAGTGGGAAGAGCAGTACTTC. The chain has TRBV7-9 and TRBJ2-7; D is possibly TRBD2 (6 bases). Germline V gene lookup returns CDR1 SEHNR and CDR2 FQNEAQ (reference sequence). Trimming took off 0 bases at V and 7 bases at J, with 16 bases between the two ends. The length of the CDR3 is 15 residues.

The sample holds a few counts of this clonotype. This sequence joins TRBV28 and TRBJ1-5; D uncertain. The CDR3 loop spans 13 amino acids. V lost 4 bases, J lost 7 bases, and 11 bases lay in between. The germline V gene has CDR1 MDHEN and CDR2 SYDVKM. Written as DNA, the CDR3 is TGTGCCAGCAGTTCGCCACCCACCCAGCCCCAGCATTTT. Protein product: CASSSPPTQPQHF.

This clonotype was seen a handful of times. This chain links TRBV5-1 with TRBJ2-5; possible D gene TRBD2, 5 bases. V was shortened by 4 bases and J by 2 bases, with 15 bases between the two germline ends. This CDR3 has 15 residues. Germline CDR1 SGHRS, CDR2 YFSETQ. The CDR3 spells CASSASLDWQETQYF. DNA for the CDR3: TGCGCCAGCAGCGCGAGCTTGGACTGGCAAGAGACCCAGTACTTC.

This clonotype was found a few times. This rearrangement joins TRBV5-1 to TRBJ2-3, with D tentatively TRBD1 (7 bases). The CDR3 runs 15 residues. V lost 1 base and J 3 bases, leaving 12 bases between the germline ends. Germline CDR1 is SGHRS and CDR2 is YFSETQ. As DNA, the CDR3 is TGCGCCAGCAGCTTGAGTTCAGGGGGGACAGATACGCAGTATTTT. Protein product: CASSLSSGGTDTQYF.

This clonotype came up a few times. J is TRBJ1-6 and V is TRBV27, with D unresolved. Germline lookup yields CDR1 MNHEY and CDR2 SMNVEV (reference sequence). This CDR3 spans 17 amino acids. V was cut by 5 bases and J by 5 bases, with 19 bases left in between. DNA of the CDR3: TGTGCCAGCAGTCCCTCTCAGGTCCCCGGGGATAATTCACCCCTCCACTTT. Translation gives CASSPSQVPGDNSPLHF.

The chain is built from TRBV20-1 and TRBJ1-1; D uncertain. The CDR3 is 11 residues long. The germline V and J ends were trimmed by 6 bases and 8 bases, with 13 bases remaining between them. Germline V gene lookup returns CDR1 DFQATT and CDR2 SNEGSKA (reference sequence). The CDR3 DNA reads as TGCAGTGCCCCCAGTGGGCCCGAAGCTTTCTTT. Residues: CSAPSGPEAFF.

This clonotype was counted a single time. This chain connects TRBV4-2 to TRBJ2-5; 11 bases are a match to TRBD2. J was trimmed by 3 bases and V by 0 bases; bases with no gene match: 6. The germline V gene encodes CDR1 LGHNA and CDR2 YNFKEQ. The CDR3 is 17 amino acids. The DNA for the CDR3 is TGTGCCAGCAGCCAAGATGCCCCGGGACTAGCGGAAGAGACCCAGTACTTC. It yields the protein CASSQDAPGLAEETQYF.

This clonotype was observed a few times. The chain couples TRBV6-1 to TRBJ1-1, with a weak D call TRBD1 (6 bases). V was cut by 6 bases and J by 4 bases, with 15 bases left in between. CDR1 is MNHNS and CDR2 is SASEGT in the germline V gene. CDR3 length: 14 amino acids. The CDR3 coding sequence is TGTGCCAGCAGCAGCTACAGGGAGGGCACTGAAGCTTTCTTT. It encodes CASSSYREGTEAFF.

The V call is TRBV18, the J call TRBJ2-7, with TRBD2 matching 12 bases. The better agreement between TRBJ2-1 and the DNA end casts doubt on the J call. CDR3 length equals 17 residues. Looked up from germline, CDR1 is KGHSH and CDR2 is LQKENI. This CDR3 reads CASSTTSLAGGPYEQFF. The CDR3 region has the DNA TGTGCCAGCTCAACGACGAGTCTAGCGGGAGGGCCTTATGAGCAGTTCTTC.

The chain links TRBV12-3 or TRBV12-4 to TRBJ1-1, with no clear D. This CDR3 has 13 amino acids. Trimming took off 3 bases at V and 2 bases at J, with 7 bases between the two ends. The CDR3 loop reads CASSFLSNTEAFF. The DNA of the CDR3 is TGTGCCAGCAGTTTTCTCAGTAACACTGAAGCTTTCTTT.

This clonotype was seen a handful of times. At one boundary the junction diverges from the germline segment, which might be a read error. The chain links TRBV6-2 or TRBV6-3 to TRBJ2-7; D not resolved. The CDR3 has 16 amino acids. Germline V gives CDR1 MNHEY, CDR2 SVGEGT. CDR3 protein: CASSYSFSRSTYEQYF. For the CDR3, the DNA is TGCGCCAGCAGTTACTCGTTCAGTCGATCTACCTACGAGCAGTACTTC.

In this sample, this clonotype turned up a few times. The chain uses TRBV27 and TRBJ1-4; tentative D call: TRBD1 (6 bases). V lost 5 bases to trimming and J lost 5 bases, with 12 bases between them. The CDR3 covers 14 residues. CDR1 MNHEY and CDR2 SMNVEV come from the germline V gene (reference sequence). CDR3 sequence: CASSIGTQNEKLFF. The CDR3 DNA is TGTGCCAGCAGTATCGGGACACAGAATGAAAAACTGTTTTTT.

This chain connects TRBV7-9 to TRBJ1-3, with D possibly TRBD1 on 6 matching bases. Germline V gives CDR1 SEHNR, CDR2 FQNEAQ (reference sequence). The CDR3 consists of 16 residues. Trimming removed 5 bases from V and 0 bases from J, with 14 bases in between. The CDR3 DNA is TGTGCCAGCAGCAGCATTGGACAGCTCTCTGGAAACACCATATATTTT. This encodes CASSSIGQLSGNTIYF.

This chain uses TRBV19 with TRBJ2-1; D gene ambiguous. This CDR3 comprises 13 residues. Germline CDR1 and CDR2: LNHDA and SQIVND (reference sequence). With 0 bases removed from V and 6 bases from J, the gap between germline ends came to 6 bases. This chain's CDR3 is CASSIDGVNEQFF. The CDR3 nucleotides are TGTGCCAGTAGTATAGATGGTGTCAATGAGCAGTTCTTC. The full variable domain, with the rest looked up from reference TRBV19 and TRBJ2-1, is DGGITQSPKYLFRKEGQNVTLSCEQNLNHDAMYWYRQDPGQGLRLIYYSQIVNDFQKGDIAEGYSVSREKKESFPLTVTSAQKNPTAFYLCASSIDGVNEQFFGPGTRLTVL.

This clonotype has a handful of counts. The chain joins TRBV7-2 to TRBJ1-1; D possibly corresponds to TRBD1 (5 bases). The V gene lost 4 bases and the J gene lost 3 bases, with 12 bases spanning the gap. The CDR3 totals 14 residues. CDR1 SGHTA and CDR2 FQGNSA come from the germline V gene. DNA for the CDR3: TGTGCCAGCAGCTCGGGGAGGGGTTACACTGAAGCTTTCTTT. This codes for CASSSGRGYTEAFF.

The chain couples TRBV7-3 to TRBJ2-1; D perhaps matches TRBD2 (6 bases). This CDR3 is built from 17 residues. V was shortened by 3 bases and J by 6 bases, with 21 bases between the two germline ends. Germline loops: CDR1 SGHTA, CDR2 FQGTGA. DNA for the CDR3: TGTGCCAGCAGCTTTGGGATCGGGGGAGGTCTATCCAATGAGCAGTTCTTC. It translates to CASSFGIGGGLSNEQFF.

The chain uses TRBV11-1 and TRBJ2-1, with 11 bases matching TRBD2. V lost 5 bases to trimming and J lost 1 base; unmatched junction nucleotides: 13. Germline loops: CDR1 SGHAT, CDR2 FQDESV (reference sequence). The CDR3 spans 19 residues. The CDR3 protein is CASSQGLAGGDDSYNEQFF. The CDR3 nucleotides are TGTGCCAGCAGCCAGGGCCTAGCGGGGGGCGACGATTCCTACAATGAGCAGTTCTTC.

V is TRBV29-1 and J is TRBJ2-3, with TRBD2 matching 7 bases. From germline, CDR1 is SQVTM and CDR2 ANQGSEA. Germline trimming cut 4 bases from V and 6 bases from J; bases unmatched to any gene: 4. CDR3 length: 12 residues. The CDR3 reads CSVVLAADTQYF. The CDR3 DNA reads as TGCAGCGTTGTTCTAGCGGCGGATACGCAGTATTTT.